These T cell receptor beta chains were read from a single sample in a study of T cell responses to AZD1222 COVID-19 vaccine. Data came from immunoSEQ multiplex PCR; TCRdb stores just in-frame clones and leaves some out. The profile shows tens of thousands of clones, 87% of them singletons. Sequenced material: peripheral blood, taken on day 0 of AZD1222 vaccination. The receptors derive from an adult in good health. The CDR3 runs from the conserved cysteine through the conserved F or W.

v_call cdr3_aa
TRBV2 CASRLTGRQPQHF
TRBV6-1 CASSEGEWSKNIQYF
TRBV14 CASSLGQREMQYF
TRBV28 CASSLTSGFTDTQYF
TRBV28 CASISSGDSGYTF
TRBV29-1 CSVEYGDGLSYEQYF
TRBV7-8 CASSRGVGGPNQPQHF
TRBV7-6 CASSLALGEYNEQFF
TRBV12-3/TRBV12-4 CASSQTDYGYTF
TRBV24-1 CATSDADVRGNTIYF
TRBV19 CASSGQGLSYEQYF
TRBV5-4 CASSHGQGWTGELFF
TRBV5-4 CASSIYRTGGQGGYTF
TRBV18 CASSPRGTNYNSPLHF
TRBV4-1 CASSYVGTGGAEQFF
TRBV3-1/TRBV3-2 CASSQAELAKNIQYF
TRBV7-8 CASSLIYSAGNQPQHF
TRBV6-5 CASSYSIGDRDTEAFF
TRBV24-1 CATSDRLAESTDTQYF
TRBV5-4 CASATGAGWTEAFF
TRBV6-2/TRBV6-3 CASSDAVGAEAFF
TRBV7-8 CASSLGDRSNYGYTF
TRBV6-1 CASSAGTAIGNQPQHF
TRBV28 CASSPLQPTQREEYEQYF
TRBV11-3 CASSPGQVPSRNTIYF
TRBV3-1/TRBV3-2 CASSPGTAYGYTF
TRBV7-9 CASSPDFGAYNEQFF
TRBV19 CASSVTGRAGYTF
TRBV5-1 CASSFGGRNTEAFF
TRBV19 CASTPTLHWVGTGELFF
TRBV6-2/TRBV6-3 CASTPLAGNYNEQFF
TRBV7-3 CASSQGLGEQYF
TRBV6-5 CASSYLRAYEQYF
TRBV5-5 CASSPSSGEYEQYF
TRBV30 CAWSLGHRADTEAFF
TRBV11-2 CASSLGQGAYEQYF
TRBV7-9 CASSSRGARGELFF
TRBV19 CARSDRGGLYEQYF
TRBV19 CASSIDQGEGYTF
TRBV15 CATSRVSEQETQYF
TRBV28 CASSQNPGRRVETQYF
TRBV30 CAWSKGLGTGELFF
TRBV5-4 CASSAGLAAGYEQYF
TRBV5-8 CASSFDRAYEQYF
TRBV12-5 CASGLDRGRFYGYTF
TRBV7-8 CASSLAETEAFF
TRBV7-9 CASSVQGSNQPQHF
TRBV19 CASSTAGAVYGYTF